This passage covers 2 T cell receptor beta chains from one sample sequenced in a study of OX40 agonist ivuxolimab in advanced cancers. Libraries were prepared by immunoSEQ multiplex PCR; TCRdb keeps only in-frame clonotypes and omits some of them. The sample carries about 63,000 clones, roughly nine tenths recorded once. The input for sequencing was CD4+ or CD8+ T cells sorted from blood, taken in a trial of the OX40 agonist ivuxolimab. These receptors all come from an adult with an advanced solid tumor such as melanoma, head and neck, liver or kidney cancer.

The rearrangement links TRBV11-1 to TRBJ1-1; no reliable D call. The CDR3 covers 14 residues. V shed 5 bases and J shed 6 bases, with 16 bases lying between them. Germline V gene lookup returns CDR1 SGHAT and CDR2 FQDESV (reference sequence). CDR3 sequence reads: CASSRLWREAEAFF. In nucleotides, the CDR3 is TGTGCCAGCAGCCGCCTTTGGAGGGAAGCTGAAGCTTTCTTT.

V gene TRBV2 combines with J gene TRBJ1-2; D might be TRBD1 (5 bases). CDR1 is SNHLY and CDR2 is FYNNEI in the germline V gene. CDR3 size: 15 residues. Trimming removed 11 bases from V and 2 bases from J, with 21 bases in between. The CDR3 spells CASAGGKSVNYGYTF. The CDR3 bases are TGTGCCTCAGCCGGGGGAAAGTCTGTAAACTATGGCTACACCTTC.